This T cell receptor beta chain was recorded in a study of shared clonotypes between healthy human individuals. Naive CD8 isolation took CD45RO-negative cells positively selected for CCR7 and excluded terminally differentiated effector memory CD45RA+ cells. Germline V lookup: CDR1 MNHNS, CDR2 SASEGT. Trimming took 3 bases from V and 8 from J; bases not matched to a gene: 7. The CDR3 is 15 amino acids. Under the authors' procedure: ImmunoSEQ junction-only sequences lacked quality scores, so their filtering differed. The table came from immunoSEQ multiplex PCR; TCRdb's copy has only in-frame clones and leaves some out. The V and J calls and clone size are taken from that table; D and trimming were inferred from the DNA. The data hold more than 2 million clones, with around 93% observed a single time.

The sequenced material came from naive CD8+ T cells from PBMCs. The TCR originated in a man between 18 and 35 years old in good health. Some clones in this sample may be carry-over from other donors' samples. The chain employs TRBV6-1 and TRBJ2-1; 10 bases are shared with TRBD1. CDR3 bases: TGTGCCAGCAGTGAGGATTGGGACAGGGGATATGAGCAGTTCTTC. This codes for CASSEDWDRGYEQFF.